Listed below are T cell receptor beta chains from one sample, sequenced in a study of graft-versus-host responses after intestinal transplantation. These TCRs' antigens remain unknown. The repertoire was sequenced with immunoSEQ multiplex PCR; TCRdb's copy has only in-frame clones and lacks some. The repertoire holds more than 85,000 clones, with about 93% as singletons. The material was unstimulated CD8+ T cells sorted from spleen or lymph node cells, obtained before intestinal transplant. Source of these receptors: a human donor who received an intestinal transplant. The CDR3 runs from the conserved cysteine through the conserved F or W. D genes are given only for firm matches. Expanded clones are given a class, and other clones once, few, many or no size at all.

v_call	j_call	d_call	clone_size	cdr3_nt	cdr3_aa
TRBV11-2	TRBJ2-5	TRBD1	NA	TGTGCCAGCAGCCGGGACAGTGGCCGAGGAGAGACCCAGTACTTC	CASSRDSGRGETQYF
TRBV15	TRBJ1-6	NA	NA	TGTGCCACCAGCAGTACGATTGGTACAGGAATTAATTCACCCCTCCACTTT	CATSSTIGTGINSPLHF
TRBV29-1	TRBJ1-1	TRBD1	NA	TGCAGCGTTGCACAGGGGGTGGAGGCTTTCTTT	CSVAQGVEAFF
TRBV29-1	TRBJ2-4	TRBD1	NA	TGCAGCGTTGTACCGGGACAGGGATTAGCCAAAAACATTCAGTACTTC	CSVVPGQGLAKNIQYF
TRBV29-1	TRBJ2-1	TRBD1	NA	TGCAGCGTTGAGGTCGAGACAGGGGATTATCTCTTC	CSVEVETGDYLF
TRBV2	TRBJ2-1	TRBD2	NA	TGTGCCAGCACTAGCGGGGGGCCTCACAATGAGCAGTTCTTC	CASTSGGPHNEQFF
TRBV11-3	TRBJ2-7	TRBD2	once	TGTGCCAGCAGCTTAGAAGGACTAGCGGGGGGCCCAGGAGAGTACGAGCAGTACTTC	CASSLEGLAGGPGEYEQYF
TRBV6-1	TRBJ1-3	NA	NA	TGTGCCAGCAGTCCCCGTCCGAGGGGAAACACCATATATTTT	CASSPRPRGNTIYF
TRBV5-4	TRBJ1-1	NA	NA	TGTGCCAGCAGCTTACGGGGGGCTGACACTGAAGCTTTCTTT	CASSLRGADTEAFF
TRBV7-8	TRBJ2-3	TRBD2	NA	TGTGCCAGCAGCGGTAGTGAGGGACTAGCGGGTGCAGATACGCAGTATTTT	CASSGSEGLAGADTQYF
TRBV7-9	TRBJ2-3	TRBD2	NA	TGTGCCAGCAGCTTAGCACATATTAGCGGGGGGGCTACAGATACGCAGTATTTT	CASSLAHISGGATDTQYF
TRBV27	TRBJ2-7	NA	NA	TGTGCCAGCAGTTTGTTAGGGGACTACGAGCAGTACTTC	CASSLLGDYEQYF
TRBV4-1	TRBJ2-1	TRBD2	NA	TGCGCCAGCAGCCAAGCACAGCCAGCGGGGGACTCCTACAATGAGCAGTTCTTC	CASSQAQPAGDSYNEQFF
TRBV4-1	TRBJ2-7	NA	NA	TGCGCCAGCAGCCATGGGAGGGAGCAGTACTTC	CASSHGREQYF
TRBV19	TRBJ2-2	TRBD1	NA	TGTGCCAGTAGTATAGACGGGACAGGGTACACCGGGGAGCTGTTTTTT	CASSIDGTGYTGELFF
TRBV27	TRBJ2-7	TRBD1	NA	TGTGCCAGCAGCCTGACAGGGGGTAGCTCCTACGAGCAGTACTTC	CASSLTGGSSYEQYF
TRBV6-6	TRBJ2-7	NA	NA	TGTGCCAGCAGTTACGGACAGCTTTACGAGCAGTACTTC	CASSYGQLYEQYF
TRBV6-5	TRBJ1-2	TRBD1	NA	TGTGCCAGCAGTTCCCAGACAGGGGGAGCTAACTATGGCTACACCTTC	CASSSQTGGANYGYTF
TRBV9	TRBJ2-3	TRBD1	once	TGTACCAGCAGCGACCGACAGGGAAGCACAGATACGCAGTATTTT	CTSSDRQGSTDTQYF
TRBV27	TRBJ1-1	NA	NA	TGTGCCAGCAGTTTAGGTGCAGGAGGGAACACTGAAGCTTTCTTT	CASSLGAGGNTEAFF
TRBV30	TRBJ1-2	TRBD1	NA	TGTGCCTGGAGTGAGGGGACAGTCTATGGCTACACCTTC	CAWSEGTVYGYTF
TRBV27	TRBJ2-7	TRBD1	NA	TGTGCCAGCAGTGTGCAGGGGGACGAGCAGTACTTC	CASSVQGDEQYF
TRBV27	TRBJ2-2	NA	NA	TGTGCCAGCAGTTCCGCAGCGGCCCTATACACCGGGGAGCTGTTTTTT	CASSSAAALYTGELFF
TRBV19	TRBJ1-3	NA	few	TGTGCCAGTAGTTGGGCCTCTGGAAACACCATATATTTT	CASSWASGNTIYF